Presented here are 24 T cell receptor beta chains from one specimen sequenced in a study of beta chain features in type 1 diabetes. cDNA synthesis used the whole RNA isolate, giving expressed TCRB sequences. The method was immunoSEQ multiplex PCR; TCRdb's version includes in-frame clones alone and lacks a portion of them. The data show roughly 150,000 clones, approximately 9% seen once. The sequencing sample was made of central memory CD4+ T cells from blood. Every receptor here comes from a woman younger than 30 in good health.

This clone appeared a few times. The J gene is TRBJ2-7, the V gene TRBV11-3, with TRBD1 matching 10 bases. V was clipped by 6 bases and J by 2 bases; unmatched bases: 7. The CDR3 is 15 amino acids. From germline, CDR1 is SGHNT and CDR2 YENEEA. CDR3 DNA sequence: TGTGCCAGCAGTAATCCCGGGACAGGGGCCTACGAGCAGTACTTC. Protein: CASSNPGTGAYEQYF.

The chain links TRBV13 to TRBJ2-5; a weak D match, TRBD2 (6 bases). Germline CDR1 reads PRHDT; CDR2 reads FYEKMQ (reference sequence). CDR3 length: 14 residues. Trimming shortened V by 5 bases and J by 3 bases, and 13 bases separated the two germline ends. The CDR3, as DNA: TGTGCCAGCAGCCGTGCCGGGGGAAAAGAGACCCAGTACTTC. This codes for CASSRAGGKETQYF.

The V call is TRBV11-2, the J call TRBJ1-1, with D perhaps matching TRBD1 (5 bases). This CDR3 comprises 13 residues. Germline CDR1 is SGHAT and CDR2 is FQNNGV. The V end lost 3 bases, the J end lost 13 bases, and 18 bases lay between the germline ends. The CDR3 DNA reads TGTGCCAGCAGCTTCGGGGGGGGGAGAAGCGGTTTCTTT. Translating it yields CASSFGGGRSGFF.

The V gene is TRBV4-3, the J gene TRBJ2-1, with a tentative D call TRBD2 (7 bases). The CDR3 spans 13 residues. The V gene's germline CDR1 is LGHNA and CDR2 YSLEER. The germline V and J ends were trimmed by 2 bases and 8 bases, with 10 bases remaining between them. CDR3 bases: TGCGCCAGCAGCCAAAGGGGGGGGGATGAGCAGTTCTTC. Translation gives CASSQRGGDEQFF.

This chain links TRBV12-5 with TRBJ2-5, with 8 bases identical to TRBD1. V lost 5 bases and J lost 5; bases outside the gene matches: 7. CDR1 and CDR2 (germline): LGHNT, FRNRAP. The CDR3 spans 14 residues. The chain's CDR3 is CASGLGQVGETQYF. In DNA form, the CDR3 reads TGTGCTAGTGGTCTGGGACAGGTGGGGGAGACCCAGTACTTC. The variable domain in full, with the rest retrieved from reference TRBV12-5 and TRBJ2-5, is DARVTQTPRHKVTEMGQEVTMRCQPILGHNTVFWYRQTMMQGLELLAYFRNRAPLDDSGMPKDRFSAEMPDATLATLKIQPSEPRDSAVYFCASGLGQVGETQYFGPGTRLLVL.

The chain links TRBV9 to TRBJ2-7; tentative D call: TRBD2 (5 bases). Germline loops: CDR1 SGDLS, CDR2 YYNGEE. V gave up 0 bases and J gave up 0 bases, with 10 bases separating them. This CDR3 comprises 15 residues. This CDR3 is CASSVGWEPSYEQYF. The CDR3 DNA sequence: TGTGCCAGCAGCGTAGGGTGGGAGCCCTCCTACGAGCAGTACTTC.

This clone was found a few times. The gene calls are TRBV4-3 and TRBJ2-5; D is unresolved. CDR1 and CDR2 from the germline V gene are LGHNA and YSLEER. The CDR3 runs 14 residues. V dropped 0 bases and J dropped 1 base, with 6 bases sitting between them. DNA for the CDR3: TGCGCCAGCAGCCAAGATACTTTCCAAGAGACCCAGTACTTC. Translating gives CASSQDTFQETQYF.

The rearrangement joins TRBV5-1 to TRBJ2-3, with 7 bases lining up with TRBD1. Germline trimming cut 4 bases from V and 4 bases from J; bases unmatched to any gene: 6. The CDR3 has 14 amino acids. Looked up from germline, CDR1 is SGHRS and CDR2 is YFSETQ. Here the CDR3 reads CASSLGQRADTQYF. CDR3 DNA: TGCGCCAGCAGCCTGGGACAGCGCGCAGATACGCAGTATTTT.

V is TRBV6-5 and J is TRBJ2-3, with 10 bases aligning to TRBD1. This CDR3 is 13 amino acids long. Germline loops: CDR1 MNHEY, CDR2 SVGAGI. Germline trimming cut 8 bases from V and 10 bases from J; bases unmatched to any gene: 9. CDR3 in DNA: TGTGCCAGCGGGACAGGGGAGGGTGGATCGCAGTATTTT. This translates into CASGTGEGGSQYF.

This clone occurred a few times. The rearrangement uses TRBV2 and TRBJ2-3; the match to TRBD2 covers 9 bases. The CDR3 is made up of 14 amino acids. Germline CDR1 is SNHLY and CDR2 is FYNNEI. The ends lost 5 bases at V and 2 bases at J; junction bases unmatched: 2. In nucleotides, the CDR3 is TGTGCCAGCAGTTTAGCGGGGGTCACAGATACGCAGTATTTT. The encoded protein is CASSLAGVTDTQYF.

This clone was seen a handful of times. This may stem from a read error, because a much larger clone lies one nucleotide away. The chain uses TRBV2 and TRBJ1-1, with 7 bases matching TRBD1. Trimming took 5 bases from V and 1 from J; bases not matched to a gene: 1. CDR1 and CDR2 from the germline V gene are SNHLY and FYNNEI. The CDR3 sequence is 13 residues long. Written as DNA, the CDR3 is TGTGCCAGCAGTCGGGACAGGAACACTGAAGCTTTCTTT. Its protein product is CASSRDRNTEAFF.

The J gene is TRBJ1-2, the V gene TRBV4-3, with D possibly TRBD1 on 5 matching bases. Deletions cut 0 bases from V and 2 bases from J, with 16 bases between. This CDR3 is built from 17 residues. Germline V gene lookup returns CDR1 LGHNA and CDR2 YSLEER. CDR3 loop: CASSQESLTGPNYGYTF. CDR3 in DNA: TGCGCCAGCAGCCAAGAGAGCCTTACAGGACCCAACTATGGCTACACCTTC.

This clone appeared a few times. V usage is TRBV7-9 and J usage is TRBJ2-7; TRBD2 agrees at 7 bases. CDR1 is SEHNR, CDR2 FQNEAQ, per germline (reference sequence). The V segment lost 7 bases and the J segment 2 bases; nucleotides outside the gene matches: 11. CDR3 length: 15 amino acids. The DNA of the CDR3 is TGTGCCAGCAATGGTTGGGGAGGGACGGCCTACGAGCAGTACTTC. Protein sequence: CASNGWGGTAYEQYF.

This clone was found a few times. The chain links TRBV6-7 to TRBJ1-2, with 10 bases lining up with TRBD1. TRBV6-7 is an ORF for which the function is uncertain. V was pared by 4 bases and J by 8 bases, with 10 bases of the junction left unmatched. The CDR3 is made up of 15 amino acids. The CDR3 nucleotides are TGTGCCAGCAGTTTTGGGACAGGGGCCCAGAAGGGCTACACCTTC. It specifies CASSFGTGAQKGYTF.

The chain joins TRBV5-1 to TRBJ1-4; no firm D call. Trimming took off 0 bases at V and 6 bases at J, with 6 bases between the two ends. The germline V gene encodes CDR1 SGHRS and CDR2 YFSETQ. The CDR3 has 13 amino acids. The CDR3 spells CASSLAPDEKLFF. The CDR3 DNA follows: TGCGCCAGCAGCTTGGCCCCGGATGAAAAACTGTTTTTT.

This clone occurred a few times. The rearrangement links TRBV4-2 to TRBJ2-5, with a weak D call TRBD1 (5 bases). From germline, CDR1 is LGHNA and CDR2 YNFKEQ. The CDR3 contains 13 residues. Trimming took off 5 bases at V and 1 base at J, with 8 bases between the two ends. CDR3 in amino acids: CASSFDSQETQYF. In DNA form, the CDR3 reads TGTGCCAGCAGCTTCGACAGCCAAGAGACCCAGTACTTC.

This clone was observed a handful of times. This chain uses TRBV10-3 with TRBJ2-5; D is unclear. V was pared by 2 bases and J by 3 bases, with 4 bases between. This CDR3 spans 12 amino acids. Germline V lookup: CDR1 ENHRY, CDR2 SYGVKD. CDR3 bases: TGTGCCATCAGTGAGGCAGAAGAGACCCAGTACTTC. Protein sequence: CAISEAEETQYF.

This clone was counted only a few times. DNA of the CDR3: TGTGCCAGCAGCGGAAGGACAGGGGGCGACACCGGGGAGCTGTTTTTT. Its translation: CASSGRTGGDTGELFF. The rearrangement uses TRBV5-4 and TRBJ2-2; 11 bases are shared with TRBD1. This CDR3 has 16 residues. The V gene's germline CDR1 is SGHNT and CDR2 YYREEE (reference sequence). V was pared by 4 bases and J by 3 bases, with 5 bases of the junction left unmatched. Using reference TRBV5-4 and TRBJ2-2 for the parts outside the CDR3, the full variable domain is ETGVTQSPTHLIKTRGQQVTLRCSSQSGHNTVSWYQQALGQGPQFIFQYYREEENGRGNFPPRFSGLQFPNYSSELNVNALELDDSALYLCASSGRTGGDTGELFFGEGSRLTVL.

Only a few counts were recorded for this clone. CDR3 amino acids: CASIGDLDTQYF. The CDR3 nucleotides read TGTGCCAGCATAGGGGACTTGGATACGCAGTATTTT. The chain has TRBV25-1 and TRBJ2-3, with D perhaps TRBD2 (6 bases). The CDR3 consists of 12 residues. V lost 7 bases to trimming and J lost 6 bases, with 11 bases between them. The germline CDR1 and CDR2 sequences are MGHDK and SYGVNS.

V and J are TRBV5-6 and TRBJ2-5, with D unclear. The germline V gene encodes CDR1 SGHDT and CDR2 YYEEEE. Deletions cut 3 bases from V and 4 bases from J, with 4 bases between. This CDR3 region has 11 residues. CDR3 DNA: TGTGCCAGCAGCTCGAGAGAGACCCAGTACTTC. Protein sequence: CASSSRETQYF. Together with reference TRBV5-6 and TRBJ2-5, the CDR3 gives the full variable domain: DAGVTQSPTHLIKTRGQQVTLRCSPKSGHDTVSWYQQALGQGPQFIFQYYEEEERQRGNFPDRFSGHQFPNYSSELNVNALLLGDSALYLCASSSRETQYFGPGTRLLVL.

This chain links TRBV28 with TRBJ2-2; 7 bases are shared with TRBD1. The CDR3 length is 16 residues. J was trimmed by 1 base and V by 5 bases; bases with no gene match: 7. Germline V gene data show CDR1 as MDHEN and CDR2 as SYDVKM. The CDR3 sequence: CASSEGGLGNTGELFF. CDR3 nucleotide sequence: TGTGCCAGCAGTGAAGGGGGCCTAGGGAACACCGGGGAGCTGTTTTTT.

The chain employs TRBV19 and TRBJ2-7; D might be TRBD2 (5 bases). This CDR3 is built from 14 residues. The V end was cut by 5 bases, the J end by 3 bases, with 14 bases between. Germline CDR1 LNHDA, CDR2 SQIVND (reference sequence). The CDR3 here is CASSEGVTRYEQYF. The CDR3 DNA follows: TGTGCCAGTAGTGAGGGTGTGACCCGCTACGAGCAGTACTTC.

This clone was detected only a few times. The chain combines TRBV27 with TRBJ2-7; TRBD2 aligns across 13 bases. Germline V gives CDR1 MNHEY, CDR2 SMNVEV (reference sequence). The V segment lost 4 bases and the J segment 5 bases; nucleotides outside the gene matches: 11. CDR3 size: 17 residues. The DNA for the CDR3 is TGTGCCAGCAGTTCACGGACTAGCGGGAGTAGGTGGGACGAGCAGTACTTC. Translated, it gives CASSSRTSGSRWDEQYF.

This clone has only a few counts. This chain uses TRBV5-4 with TRBJ2-3, with 8 bases identical to TRBD2. The germline gives CDR1 SGHNT, CDR2 YYREEE (reference sequence). This CDR3 is built from 15 residues. J gave up 5 bases and V 7 bases, and 12 bases lay outside the gene matches. The CDR3 coding sequence is TGTGCCAGCGGGTCCGGGGCCAGCGGGAGAGATACGCAGTATTTT. It is translated as CASGSGASGRDTQYF. The full variable domain, its missing parts supplied by reference TRBV5-4 and TRBJ2-3, is ETGVTQSPTHLIKTRGQQVTLRCSSQSGHNTVSWYQQALGQGPQFIFQYYREEENGRGNFPPRFSGLQFPNYSSELNVNALELDDSALYLCASGSGASGRDTQYFGPGTRLTVL.